What follows are 23 T cell receptor beta chains derived from one specimen sequenced in a study of blood T cell repertoires in COVID-19. Measured with immunoSEQ multiplex PCR; TCRdb has only the in-frame clones, and not every one. The sample has under 200,000 clones, around 74% seen once; the top ten hold 3%. Sequencing was performed on peripheral blood. These receptors originate from a woman of 80 years or more with acute or convalescent COVID-19.

The chain recombines TRBV4-1 with TRBJ1-6; D remains ambiguous. CDR1 is MGHRA and CDR2 is YSYEKL in the germline V gene. The CDR3 extends over 15 amino acids. The V end lost 4 bases, the J end lost 0 bases, and 7 bases lay between the germline ends. The CDR3 DNA reads TGCGCCAGCAGCCTTATTAGCTCCTATAATTCACCCCTCCACTTT. Its protein product is CASSLISSYNSPLHF.

The J gene is TRBJ1-4, the V gene TRBV18; D call uncertain. The CDR3 covers 14 residues. Germline CDR1 reads KGHSH; CDR2 reads LQKENI. Between the trimmed V and J ends, which lost 0 bases and 5 bases, there was a span of 7 bases. The CDR3 loop reads CASSPPSVNEKLFF. The CDR3 DNA reads as TGTGCCAGCTCACCACCGTCAGTCAATGAAAAACTGTTTTTT.

This clone occurred a few times. The chain joins TRBV13 to TRBJ2-5, with 7 bases aligning to TRBD1. This CDR3 is built from 14 residues. The V and J ends lost 6 bases and 2 bases, in that order; junction bases with no gene match: 6. Germline CDR1 is PRHDT and CDR2 is FYEKMQ (reference sequence). The CDR3 DNA sequence: TGTGCCAGCAGGTCTCCGGGACAGCAAGAGACCCAGTACTTC. This gives the protein CASRSPGQQETQYF.

This sequence joins TRBV5-1 and TRBJ1-6; a possible D gene is TRBD1 (6 bases). This CDR3 has 17 residues. Trimming took 4 bases from V and 6 from J, leaving 20 bases between them. Germline V gives CDR1 SGHRS, CDR2 YFSETQ. The chain's CDR3 is CASSPGGANRPNSPLHF. CDR3 DNA: TGCGCCAGCAGCCCGGGGGGGGCGAATAGGCCTAATTCACCCCTCCACTTT.

This clone was seen a few times. This chain connects TRBV30 to TRBJ1-6, with D maybe TRBD1 (5 bases). The V end lost 5 bases, the J end lost 5 bases, and 10 bases lay between the germline ends. CDR1 and CDR2 (germline): GTSNPN, SVGIG (reference sequence). The CDR3 contains 13 residues. The CDR3 loop is CAWQGGDNSPLHF. The CDR3 DNA reads TGTGCCTGGCAGGGAGGTGATAATTCACCCCTCCACTTT.

The CDR3 DNA reads as TGTGCCATCAGTGCCAGGACTAGCGGGGCTAGCACAGATACGCAGTATTTT. Translating gives CAISARTSGASTDTQYF. The V call is TRBV10-3, the J call TRBJ2-3, with TRBD2 matching 12 bases. The CDR3 runs 17 residues. V lost 4 bases and J lost 0; bases outside the gene matches: 5. CDR1 is ENHRY and CDR2 is SYGVKD in the germline V gene.

The chain couples TRBV12-3 or TRBV12-4 to TRBJ2-7; weak D call: TRBD2 (6 bases). CDR3 size: 13 residues. Trimming cost V 6 bases and J 3 bases, with 12 bases left between them. The CDR3 loop reads CASRSGSLYEQYF. The CDR3 DNA follows: TGTGCCAGCAGATCCGGGAGCCTCTACGAGCAGTACTTC.

The chain links TRBV30 to TRBJ2-2; tentatively, D is TRBD1 (5 bases). Germline CDR1 and CDR2: GTSNPN and SVGIG (reference sequence). Between the trimmed V and J ends, which lost 6 bases and 5 bases, there was a span of 16 bases. This CDR3 is built from 14 residues. For the CDR3, the DNA is TGTGCCTGCACTTCAGGGCTCTCAACCGGGGAGCTGTTTTTT. Amino acids: CACTSGLSTGELFF.

Turning to this clone: In the same sample, other DNA sequences code for this CDR3. The chain carries TRBV11-2 and TRBJ1-5, with 8 bases fitting TRBD1. Germline lookup yields CDR1 SGHAT and CDR2 FQNNGV. The CDR3 sequence is 14 residues long. The V gene end was trimmed by 5 bases and the J gene end by 2 bases; junction bases not matched to a gene: 2. CDR3 in amino acids: CASSLDRGNQPQHF. CDR3 nucleotides: TGTGCCAGCAGCCTGGACAGGGGCAATCAGCCCCAGCATTTT.

The J gene is TRBJ1-6, the V gene TRBV14; D gene unclear. There are 15 residues in the CDR3. The V end lost 1 base, the J end lost 0 bases, and 4 bases lay between the germline ends. Germline V gene lookup returns CDR1 SGHDN and CDR2 FVKESK. The CDR3 is CASSQGSSYNSPLHF. CDR3 DNA sequence: TGTGCCAGCAGCCAAGGGAGCTCCTATAATTCACCCCTCCACTTT.

This chain uses TRBV6-2 or TRBV6-3 with TRBJ2-7; D gene unclear. The CDR3 consists of 16 residues. V lost 5 bases, J lost 0 bases, and 17 bases lay in between. Germline V gives CDR1 MNHEY, CDR2 SVGEGT. CDR3 sequence: CASSILSTKSSYEQYF. The DNA for the CDR3 is TGTGCCAGCAGTATCTTATCGACAAAGAGCTCCTACGAGCAGTACTTC.

The chain joins TRBV5-1 to TRBJ2-3, with 7 positions matching TRBD2. CDR3 length: 14 residues. Trimming at V came to 6 bases and at J to 2 bases, leaving 6 bases not matched to a gene. Germline CDR1 is SGHRS and CDR2 is YFSETQ. CDR3 residues: CASTPGGYTDTQYF. The CDR3 coding sequence is TGCGCCAGCACCCCGGGAGGATACACAGATACGCAGTATTTT. The complete variable domain, with remaining parts taken from reference TRBV5-1 and TRBJ2-3, reads KAGVTQTPRYLIKTRGQQVTLSCSPISGHRSVSWYQQTPGQGLQFLFEYFSETQRNKGNFPGRFSGRQFSNSRSEMNVSTLELGDSALYLCASTPGGYTDTQYFGPGTRLTVL.

This clone was detected only a few times. The chain recombines TRBV6-5 with TRBJ2-7; TRBD2 might be the D (6 bases). CDR1 is MNHEY and CDR2 is SVGAGI in the germline V gene. The V end lost 8 bases, the J end lost 0 bases, and 14 bases lay between the germline ends. The CDR3 consists of 14 residues. The CDR3 loop reads CASSAGRSSYEQYF. The CDR3 DNA follows: TGTGCCAGCTCGGCAGGGAGGAGCTCCTACGAGCAGTACTTC.

This clone occurred once. The V gene is TRBV6-6, the J gene TRBJ1-1; D call uncertain. The CDR3 covers 14 residues. V was cut by 2 bases and J by 1 base, with 8 bases left in between. Germline CDR1 is MNHNY and CDR2 is SVGAGI (reference sequence). CDR3 nucleotides: TGTGCCAGCAGTTACCCGAACAGGAACACTGAAGCTTTCTTT. Protein sequence: CASSYPNRNTEAFF.

V and J are TRBV10-1 and TRBJ2-7; D is ambiguous. The germline V and J ends were trimmed by 0 bases and 2 bases, with 8 bases remaining between them. There are 14 residues in the CDR3. The germline gives CDR1 WNHNN, CDR2 SYGVQD (reference sequence). The CDR3, as DNA: TGCGCCAGCAGTGAGTCCCAGTTACCCTACGAGCAGTACTTC. It specifies CASSESQLPYEQYF.

As concerns this clone: One end of the junction varies from germline; a read error may be responsible. The J gene is TRBJ1-1, the V gene TRBV6-5; possibly TRBD1 for D (5 bases). In germline, CDR1 is MNHEY, CDR2 SVGAGI. This CDR3 region has 16 residues. The chain's CDR3 is CVSSYSYGAANTEAFF. The CDR3 nucleotides are TGTGTCAGCAGTTACTCGTATGGGGCAGCGAACACTGAAGCTTTCTTT.

The chain joins TRBV13 to TRBJ2-5, with a tentative D call TRBD1 (5 bases). The germline CDR1 and CDR2 sequences are PRHDT and FYEKMQ (reference sequence). With 5 bases removed from V and 4 bases from J, the gap between germline ends came to 14 bases. The CDR3 spans 14 residues. The CDR3 reads CASSPRAQGETQYF. CDR3 coding DNA: TGTGCCAGCAGCCCTAGAGCCCAGGGAGAGACCCAGTACTTC.

The chain couples TRBV28 to TRBJ2-5; no definite D call. Germline V lookup: CDR1 MDHEN, CDR2 SYDVKM. V was shortened by 3 bases and J by 1 base, with 18 bases between the two germline ends. There are 17 residues in the CDR3. Here the CDR3 reads CASSLSPDTPGQETQYF. The CDR3 DNA reads TGTGCCAGCAGTTTGTCACCCGATACACCTGGCCAAGAGACCCAGTACTTC.

The chain joins TRBV6-2 or TRBV6-3 to TRBJ2-7, with 7 bases identical to TRBD2. Unmatched junction bases numbered 16, after V lost 3 bases and J lost 5 bases. The CDR3 length is 17 residues. CDR1 MNHEY and CDR2 SVGEGT come from the germline V gene. The CDR3 sequence: CASSYYSERDHTDEQYF. CDR3 coding DNA: TGTGCCAGCAGTTATTACTCCGAGCGGGACCATACGGACGAGCAGTACTTC.

V gene TRBV18 combines with J gene TRBJ2-5; weak D call: TRBD2 (5 bases). The V gene lost 1 base and the J gene lost 2 bases, with 11 bases spanning the gap. CDR1 and CDR2 (germline): KGHSH, LQKENI. This CDR3 is 15 amino acids long. The CDR3 spells CASSPRGDYQETQYF. The CDR3 nucleotides are TGTGCCAGCTCACCACGAGGAGACTATCAAGAGACCCAGTACTTC.

V and J are TRBV2 and TRBJ1-1, with D tentatively TRBD1 (5 bases). This CDR3 is built from 12 residues. V lost 6 bases and J 8 bases, leaving 13 bases between the germline ends. Germline lookup yields CDR1 SNHLY and CDR2 FYNNEI. Written as DNA, the CDR3 is TGTGCCAGCAGGGGTACAGGCGTAGAAGCTTTCTTT. Its protein product is CASRGTGVEAFF.

V and J are TRBV7-3 and TRBJ2-2, with 12 positions matching TRBD2. The CDR3 has 18 residues. Trimming took 1 base from V and 2 from J; bases not matched to a gene: 5. The germline CDR1 and CDR2 sequences are SGHTA and FQGTGA. This chain's CDR3 is CASSLSLTSGGNTGELFF. In DNA form, the CDR3 reads TGTGCCAGCAGCTTAAGTTTGACTAGCGGGGGAAACACCGGGGAGCTGTTTTTT.

The gene calls are TRBV6-5 and TRBJ2-5; 7 positions agree with TRBD1. Germline assignment: CDR1 MNHEY and CDR2 SVGAGI. The CDR3 consists of 14 residues. V shed 6 bases and J 3 bases; nucleotides not matched to a gene: 7. In nucleotides, the CDR3 is TGTGCCAGCAGAGCCGGGACAGCTGAAGAGACCCAGTACTTC. It yields the protein CASRAGTAEETQYF.